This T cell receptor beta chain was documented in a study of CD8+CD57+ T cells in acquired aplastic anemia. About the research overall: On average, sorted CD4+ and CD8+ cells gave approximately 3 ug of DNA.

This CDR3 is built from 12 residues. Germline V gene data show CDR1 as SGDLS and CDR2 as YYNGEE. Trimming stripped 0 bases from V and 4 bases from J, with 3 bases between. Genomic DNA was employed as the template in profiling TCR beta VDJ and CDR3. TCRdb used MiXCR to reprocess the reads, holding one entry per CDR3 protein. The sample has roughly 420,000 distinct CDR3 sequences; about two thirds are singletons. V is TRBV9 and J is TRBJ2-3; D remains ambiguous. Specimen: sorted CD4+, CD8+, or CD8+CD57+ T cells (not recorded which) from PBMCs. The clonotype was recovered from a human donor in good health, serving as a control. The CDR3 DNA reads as TGTGCCAGCAGCGTAGAGCCAGATACGCAGTATTTT. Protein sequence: CASSVEPDTQYF. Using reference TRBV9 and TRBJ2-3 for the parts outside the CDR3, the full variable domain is DSGVTQTPKHLITATGQRVTLRCSPRSGDLSVYWYQQSLDQGLQFLIQYYNGEERAKGNILERFSAQQFPDLHSELNLSSLELGDSALYFCASSVEPDTQYFGPGTRLTVL.